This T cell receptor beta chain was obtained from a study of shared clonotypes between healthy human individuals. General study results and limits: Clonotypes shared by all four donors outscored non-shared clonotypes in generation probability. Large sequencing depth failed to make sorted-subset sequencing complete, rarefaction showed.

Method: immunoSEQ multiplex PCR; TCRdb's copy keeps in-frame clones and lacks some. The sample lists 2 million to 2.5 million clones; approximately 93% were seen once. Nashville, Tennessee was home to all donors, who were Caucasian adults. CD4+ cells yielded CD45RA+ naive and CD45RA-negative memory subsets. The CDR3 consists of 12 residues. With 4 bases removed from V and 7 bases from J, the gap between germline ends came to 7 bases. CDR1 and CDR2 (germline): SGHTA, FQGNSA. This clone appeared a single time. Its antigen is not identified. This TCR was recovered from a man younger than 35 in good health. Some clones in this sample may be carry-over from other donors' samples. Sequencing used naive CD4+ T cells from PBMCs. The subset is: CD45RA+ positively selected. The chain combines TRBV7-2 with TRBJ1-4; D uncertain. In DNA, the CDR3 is TGTGCCAGCAGCTCTCAGAGTGAAAAACTGTTTTTT. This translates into CASSSQSEKLFF.